This T cell receptor beta chain was documented in a study of cytomegalovirus exposure and HLA in healthy donors. Note on this clone: The antigen remains undetermined.

This CDR3 is built from 15 residues. The J segment lost 7 bases and the V segment lost 2 bases, leaving 11 bases of the junction unmatched. CDR1 and CDR2 from the germline V gene are GTSNPN and SVGIG (reference sequence). PCR primers comprised 60 Vbeta and 13 Jbeta primers. The table came from immunoSEQ multiplex PCR; TCRdb's copy has only in-frame clones and leaves some out. The data contain approximately 110,000 clones, 80% of them seen just once; the ten biggest clones take up 0.24%. Study conclusions and caveats: In an earlier analysis, about 90% or about 30%: the productive usage of most TCR beta V segments.

The sequenced sample consisted of PBMCs. The gene calls are TRBV30 and TRBJ2-1; 7 bases map to TRBD2. This clonotype was obtained from a man aged 50-59 years in good health and CMV-seronegative. The CDR3 region is CAWSQYPREGNEQFF. CDR3 bases: TGTGCCTGGAGTCAATACCCAAGGGAGGGAAATGAGCAGTTCTTC.